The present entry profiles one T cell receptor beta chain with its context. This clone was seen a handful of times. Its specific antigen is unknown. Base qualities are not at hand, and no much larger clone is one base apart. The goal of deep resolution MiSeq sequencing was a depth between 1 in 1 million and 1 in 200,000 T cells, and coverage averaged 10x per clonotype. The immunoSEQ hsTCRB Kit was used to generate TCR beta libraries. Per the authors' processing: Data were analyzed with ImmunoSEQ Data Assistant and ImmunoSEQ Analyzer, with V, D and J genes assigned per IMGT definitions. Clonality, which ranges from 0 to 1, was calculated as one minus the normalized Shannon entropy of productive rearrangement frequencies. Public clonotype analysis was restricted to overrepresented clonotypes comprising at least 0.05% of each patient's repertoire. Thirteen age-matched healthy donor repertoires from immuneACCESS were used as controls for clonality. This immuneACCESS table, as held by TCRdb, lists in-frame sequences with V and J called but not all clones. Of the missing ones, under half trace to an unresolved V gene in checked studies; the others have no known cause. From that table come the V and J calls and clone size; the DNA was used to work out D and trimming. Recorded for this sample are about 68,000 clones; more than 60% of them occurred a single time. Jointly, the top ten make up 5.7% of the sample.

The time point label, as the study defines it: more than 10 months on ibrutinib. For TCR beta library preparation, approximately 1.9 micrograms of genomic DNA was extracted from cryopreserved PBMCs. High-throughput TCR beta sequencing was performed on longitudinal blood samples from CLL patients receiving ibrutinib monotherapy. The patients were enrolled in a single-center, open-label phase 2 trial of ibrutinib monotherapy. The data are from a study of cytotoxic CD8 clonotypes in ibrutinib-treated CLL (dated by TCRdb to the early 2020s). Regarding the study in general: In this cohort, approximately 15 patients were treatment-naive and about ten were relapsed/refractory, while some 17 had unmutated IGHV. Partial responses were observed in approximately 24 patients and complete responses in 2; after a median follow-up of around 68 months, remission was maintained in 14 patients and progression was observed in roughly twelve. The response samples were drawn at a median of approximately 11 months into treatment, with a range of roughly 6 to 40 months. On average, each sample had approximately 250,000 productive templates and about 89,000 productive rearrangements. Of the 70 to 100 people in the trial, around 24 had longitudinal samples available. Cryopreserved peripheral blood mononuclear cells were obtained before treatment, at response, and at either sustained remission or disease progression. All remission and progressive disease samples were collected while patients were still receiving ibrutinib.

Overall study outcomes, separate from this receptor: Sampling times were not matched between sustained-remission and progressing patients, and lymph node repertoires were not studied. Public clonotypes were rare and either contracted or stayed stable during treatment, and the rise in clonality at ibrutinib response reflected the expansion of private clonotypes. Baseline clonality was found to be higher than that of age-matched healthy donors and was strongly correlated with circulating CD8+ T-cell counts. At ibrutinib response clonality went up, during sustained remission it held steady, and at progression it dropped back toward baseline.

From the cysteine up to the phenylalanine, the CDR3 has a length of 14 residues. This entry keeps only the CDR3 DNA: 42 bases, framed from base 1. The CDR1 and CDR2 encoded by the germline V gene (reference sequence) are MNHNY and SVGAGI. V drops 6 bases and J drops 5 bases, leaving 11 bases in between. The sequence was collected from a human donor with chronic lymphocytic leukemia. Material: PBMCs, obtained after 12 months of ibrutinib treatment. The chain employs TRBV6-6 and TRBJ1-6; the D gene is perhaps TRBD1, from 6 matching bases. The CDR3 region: CASRSGTNNSPLHF. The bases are TGTGCCAGCAGATCCGGGACAAATAATTCACCCCTCCACTTT.